This is a list of T cell receptor beta chains from one sample in a study of T cell repertoires in cytomegalovirus infection. No antigen has been identified for these receptors. TCRdb passed the reads through MiXCR, listing each CDR3 protein once. The profile covers around 340,000 distinct CDR3 sequences, with about 27% appearing a single time and roughly 20% taken by the ten largest. The sequencing used cultured PBMCs, collected from culture after CMV antigen stimulation. These receptors were collected from a human donor in good health (CMV status not recorded). Some clones in this sample may be carry-over from other donors' samples. CDR3s leave out the opening cysteine and the closing phenylalanine or tryptophan.

v_call cdr3_aa
TRBV3-1 ASSQDVETEAF
TRBV18 ASLGQTDTQY
TRBV29-1 SAWTGVNTEAF
TRBV20-1 SASGTSGGVTDTQY
TRBV12-3/TRBV12-4 ASSSQYTGVDELAKNIQY
TRBV12-3/TRBV12-4 ASSHLGAPPPTDTQY
TRBV5-4 ASSSRTGGVNEQY
TRBV15 ATSAENEKLF
TRBV20-1 SARDQRTAATEAF
TRBV19 ASSLDRFAREKLF
TRBV7-8 ASSLDRVNQPQH
TRBV11-2 ASRAPGLLTDTQY
TRBV20-1 SARVKGQGQSPLH
TRBV18 ASSRSGGNQPQH
TRBV19 ASSAPGRLLNTEAF
TRBV7-2 ASSLGLPTEAF
TRBV7-9 ASSPSGSYGYT
TRBV7-8 ASRTQGQVQETQY
TRBV7-9 ASRLRTTEAF
TRBV5-1 ASTLTGTPKGEAF
TRBV4-1 ASSQEGPSGVTDTQY
TRBV4-1 ASSQDGAGGKREQF